This TCR beta chain was captured by sequencing in a study of blood T cell repertoires in COVID-19. Overall study context: Samples of COVID-19 (acute and convalescent) were obtained from the United States, Italy and Spain. PBMCs, B-cell-depleted T cells, or T cells provided the cDNA or gDNA that made up the material.

Original analysis: Counts of nucleated cells, estimated from reference gene primer amplification, were obtained. Method: immunoSEQ multiplex PCR; TCRdb's copy keeps in-frame clones and lacks some. The D gene and trimming were derived from the DNA, and the V and J assignments and clone size from that table. Altogether around 62,000 clones are present, roughly 83% being singletons, with the ten largest covering 7.5% to 9%. Germline-derived CDR1 and CDR2 are MNHEY and SVGAGI. The CDR3 sequence is 11 residues long. Trimming took off 6 bases at V and 7 bases at J, with 9 bases between the two ends. V and J are TRBV6-5 and TRBJ1-1, with D perhaps matching TRBD1 (6 bases). Source material: peripheral blood. This clonotype was sampled from a middle-aged man with active COVID-19. CDR3 sequence (DNA): TGTGCCAGCAGGACAGGAGTTGAAGCTTTCTTT. This sequence encodes CASRTGVEAFF.